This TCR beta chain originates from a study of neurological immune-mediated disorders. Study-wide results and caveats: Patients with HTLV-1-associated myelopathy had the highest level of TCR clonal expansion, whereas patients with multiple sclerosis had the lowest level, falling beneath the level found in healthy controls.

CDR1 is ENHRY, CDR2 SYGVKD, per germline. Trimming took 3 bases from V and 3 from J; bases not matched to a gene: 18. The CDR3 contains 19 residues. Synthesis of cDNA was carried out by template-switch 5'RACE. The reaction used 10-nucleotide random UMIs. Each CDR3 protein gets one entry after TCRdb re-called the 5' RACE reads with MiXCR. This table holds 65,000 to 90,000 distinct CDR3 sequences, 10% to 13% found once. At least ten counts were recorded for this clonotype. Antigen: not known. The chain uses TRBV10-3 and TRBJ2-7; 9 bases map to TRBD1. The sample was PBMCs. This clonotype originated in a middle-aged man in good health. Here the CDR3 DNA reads TGTGCCATCAGTGAAAGGGGACACGGGACGGGACAGGGAGGCTACGAGCAGTACTTC. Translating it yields CAISERGHGTGQGGYEQYF.